This TCR beta chain was profiled in a study of T cell responses to AZD1222 COVID-19 vaccine. Clones were read by immunoSEQ multiplex PCR, and TCRdb kept only the in-frame ones, dropping some. The sample consists of 130,000 or so clones, about 90% of them appearing once. V lost 4 bases and J lost 7, with 14 bases in between. Germline loops: CDR1 SQVTM, CDR2 ANQGSEA. The CDR3 runs to 13 residues. This clonotype was sampled from an adult in good health. The material sequenced was peripheral blood, taken on day 0 of AZD1222 vaccination. The V call is TRBV29-1, the J call TRBJ1-5; possibly TRBD1 for D (6 bases). The CDR3 reads CSVAGGPSQPQHF. The CDR3 DNA reads TGCAGCGTTGCGGGGGGGCCTTCGCAGCCCCAGCATTTT.